The 2 T cell receptor beta chains in this list originate from one sample, sequenced in a study of CD8+ T cells in alopecia areata. RNA, once extracted, was reverse transcribed into cDNA for use as the sequencing template. Profiled with immunoSEQ multiplex PCR; TCRdb holds only in-frame clones, not every one. The repertoire has some 51,000 clones, 96% of them found once; the top ten carry roughly 26%. Source: CD8+ T cells sorted from blood, taken at week 0. The receptors stem from a human donor with alopecia areata.

This chain uses TRBV12-5 with TRBJ2-1, with 11 bases that match TRBD2. Germline CDR1 LGHNT, CDR2 FRNRAP. This CDR3 contains 14 residues. With V trimmed by 4 bases and J by 10 bases, 6 bases remained unmatched. The CDR3 DNA is TGTGCTAGTGGTTCTAGCGGGGGGTCCAGGGAGCAGTTCTTC. Translating gives CASGSSGGSREQFF.

V gene TRBV19 combines with J gene TRBJ1-5, with a weak D call TRBD1 (6 bases). Looked up from germline, CDR1 is LNHDA and CDR2 is SQIVND (reference sequence). Trimming took 3 bases from V and 6 from J, leaving 9 bases between them. CDR3 length: 13 amino acids. The CDR3 protein is CASSIRGGQPQHF. As DNA, the CDR3 is TGTGCCAGTAGTATTAGGGGGGGTCAGCCCCAGCATTTT.